These T cell receptor beta chains were read from a single sample in a study of Graves' ophthalmopathy and Graves' hyperthyroidism. One entry per CDR3 protein results from TCRdb running MiXCR on the multiplex PCR reads. The repertoire holds 620,000 or so distinct CDR3 sequences, with about a fifth as singletons. Sequences were obtained from peripheral blood. These receptors came from a woman between 18 and 29 years old with stable Graves' hyperthyroidism. Some clones in this sample may be carry-over from other donors' samples. The CDR3 runs from the conserved cysteine through the conserved F or W. Fields, in order: clone size, D gene, J gene, CDR3 length, V gene, CDR3 DNA, CDR3 protein. The D gene is left open where the match is weak. Not every row has a clone size; where given, it reads once, few, many or a size class.

size: NA; D: NA; J: TRBJ1-1; length: 15; V: TRBV15; DNA: TGTGCCACCAGTAGAGTACGTACACCCGGGACCTCTGCTTTCTTT; CDR3: CATSRVRTPGTSAFF
size: many; D: NA; J: TRBJ2-5; length: 18; V: TRBV25-1; DNA: TGTGCCAGCAGTGCCCTAGGGCACTCCGGAAGGTACCAAGAGACCCAGTACTTC; CDR3: CASSALGHSGRYQETQYF
size: NA; D: NA; J: TRBJ1-5; length: 15; V: TRBV27; DNA: TGTGCCAGCAGTCCAAGGGACCTTAGCAATCAGCCCCAGCATTTT; CDR3: CASSPRDLSNQPQHF
size: once; D: NA; J: TRBJ1-1; length: 13; V: TRBV2; DNA: TGTGCCAGCAGGAAAGGGATGAACACTGAAGCTTTCTTT; CDR3: CASRKGMNTEAFF
size: few; D: NA; J: TRBJ1-1; length: 14; V: TRBV6-1; DNA: TGTGCCAGCAGTAGGGGGGCGGTGAACACTGAAGCTTTCTTT; CDR3: CASSRGAVNTEAFF
size: many; D: TRBD1; J: TRBJ2-6; length: 17; V: TRBV12-3/TRBV12-4; DNA: TGTGCCAGCAGTGCGACAGGGCAAAGCTCTGGGGCCAACGTCCTGACTTTC; CDR3: CASSATGQSSGANVLTF
size: many; D: NA; J: TRBJ1-2; length: 12; V: TRBV20-1; DNA: TGCAGTGCTAGAGACAGGGGCTATGGCTACACCTTC; CDR3: CSARDRGYGYTF
size: many; D: NA; J: TRBJ1-1; length: 18; V: TRBV5-1; DNA: TGCGCCAGCAGCTCCGAAGGCAGCTTGGGACATCTGAACACTGAAGCTTTCTTT; CDR3: CASSSEGSLGHLNTEAFF
size: many; D: TRBD1; J: TRBJ2-7; length: 15; V: TRBV15; DNA: TGTGCCACCAGCAGCAGGGACAGGTCGCCCTACGAGCAGTACTTC; CDR3: CATSSRDRSPYEQYF
size: many; D: NA; J: TRBJ1-1; length: 13; V: TRBV12-3/TRBV12-4; DNA: TGTGCCAGCAGTTTAGGTCAGGGCTTGGATGCTTTCTTT; CDR3: CASSLGQGLDAFF
size: NA; D: NA; J: TRBJ2-5; length: 16; V: TRBV7-8; DNA: TGTGCCAGCAGCCTCTCTAGACCGCCCTATGGAGAGACCCAGTACTTC; CDR3: CASSLSRPPYGETQYF
size: NA; D: TRBD2; J: TRBJ2-7; length: 17; V: TRBV7-6; DNA: TGTGCCAGCAGCCCCTGGCTAGCGGGAGGTGGCTCCTACGAGCAGTACTTC; CDR3: CASSPWLAGGGSYEQYF
size: many; D: NA; J: TRBJ1-2; length: 13; V: TRBV28; DNA: TGTGCCAGCAGGTTAAGGGTGGGCTATGGCTACACCTTC; CDR3: CASRLRVGYGYTF
size: few; D: NA; J: TRBJ2-6; length: 16; V: TRBV12-3/TRBV12-4; DNA: TGTGCCAGCCGGGGGACAGTTGGCTCTGGGGCCAACGTCCTGACTTTC; CDR3: CASRGTVGSGANVLTF
size: NA; D: TRBD1; J: TRBJ1-3; length: 14; V: TRBV18; DNA: TGTGCCAGCTCACCCCAAGAGGGGGCGAACACCATATATTTT; CDR3: CASSPQEGANTIYF
size: NA; D: NA; J: TRBJ2-5; length: 15; V: TRBV6-2/TRBV6-3; DNA: TGTGCCAGCAGTGCAACGGGACGCACCCAAGAGACCCAGTACTTC; CDR3: CASSATGRTQETQYF
size: NA; D: NA; J: TRBJ2-7; length: 15; V: TRBV20-1; DNA: TGCAGTGCTAGAGATCGGACGGGGGGCCCCTACGAGCAGTACTTC; CDR3: CSARDRTGGPYEQYF
size: many; D: NA; J: TRBJ1-6; length: 14; V: TRBV2; DNA: TGTGCCAGCAGTGAAGTACGGTCTAATTCACCCCTCCACTTT; CDR3: CASSEVRSNSPLHF
size: many; D: NA; J: TRBJ1-1; length: 13; V: TRBV20-1; DNA: TGCAGTGCTAGCCCGCAACCGAACACTGAAGCTTTCTTT; CDR3: CSASPQPNTEAFF
size: NA; D: NA; J: TRBJ2-2; length: 17; V: TRBV19; DNA: TGTGCCAGCAGACCTCCGGGGCCAGGATTGAACACCGGGGAGCTGTTTTTT; CDR3: CASRPPGPGLNTGELFF
size: many; D: TRBD2; J: TRBJ2-7; length: 16; V: TRBV4-1; DNA: TGCGCCAGCAGCCCCGGACTAGCGGGAGCACGCTACGAGCAGTACTTC; CDR3: CASSPGLAGARYEQYF
size: many; D: TRBD1; J: TRBJ2-7; length: 15; V: TRBV12-3/TRBV12-4; DNA: TGTGCCAGCAGGCTGGGACAGGAGGCTACCTACGAGCAGTACTTC; CDR3: CASRLGQEATYEQYF
size: many; D: NA; J: TRBJ1-5; length: 15; V: TRBV7-2; DNA: TGTGCCAGCAGCTTAGTTGGTAGGGAGAATCAGCCCCAGCATTTT; CDR3: CASSLVGRENQPQHF
size: NA; D: NA; J: TRBJ1-1; length: 14; V: TRBV5-5; DNA: TGTGCCAGCAGCCTACTGCAGGATCGCACTGAAGCTTTCTTT; CDR3: CASSLLQDRTEAFF
size: NA; D: NA; J: TRBJ1-6; length: 15; V: TRBV12-3/TRBV12-4; DNA: TGTGCCAGCAGTTTCGTGGGCGGAATGAATTCACCCCTCCACTTT; CDR3: CASSFVGGMNSPLHF
size: many; D: NA; J: TRBJ2-4; length: 14; V: TRBV4-1; DNA: TGCGCCAGCAGCCAAGGCTACGGGAGTGACATTCAGTACTTC; CDR3: CASSQGYGSDIQYF
size: many; D: TRBD2; J: TRBJ2-5; length: 13; V: TRBV29-1; DNA: TGCAGCGTCGGCGTAGCGGGAAACGGGATCCAGTACTTC; CDR3: CSVGVAGNGIQYF
size: many; D: NA; J: TRBJ1-1; length: 13; V: TRBV12-3/TRBV12-4; DNA: TGTGCCAGCAGCTCGGGACCGAACACTGAAGCTTTCTTT; CDR3: CASSSGPNTEAFF
size: NA; D: TRBD1; J: TRBJ2-7; length: 15; V: TRBV20-1; DNA: TGCAGTGCTAGAGGGGCCGGGACAGGGACCTACGAGCAGTACTTC; CDR3: CSARGAGTGTYEQYF
size: many; D: TRBD1; J: TRBJ1-2; length: 14; V: TRBV27; DNA: TGTGCCAGCAGGCGGACAGGGAGTCAGCGCGGCTACACCTTC; CDR3: CASRRTGSQRGYTF
size: NA; D: NA; J: TRBJ1-2; length: 14; V: TRBV12-3/TRBV12-4; DNA: TGTGCCAGCAGTAAGGACCCCACTAACTATGGCTACACCTTC; CDR3: CASSKDPTNYGYTF
size: NA; D: NA; J: TRBJ1-2; length: 10; V: TRBV7-8; DNA: TGTGCCAGCAGCCCCTGGGGCTACACCTTC; CDR3: CASSPWGYTF
size: many; D: TRBD2; J: TRBJ2-2; length: 15; V: TRBV12-3/TRBV12-4; DNA: TGTGCCAGCAGTCAGCGGGGGGATTGGGGCGGGGAGCTGTTTTTT; CDR3: CASSQRGDWGGELFF
size: many; D: NA; J: TRBJ1-2; length: 15; V: TRBV11-2; DNA: TGTGCCAGCAGCTCCAGACAGGTCTTAAACTATGGCTACACCTTC; CDR3: CASSSRQVLNYGYTF
size: few; D: NA; J: TRBJ2-2; length: 17; V: TRBV6-1; DNA: TGTGCCAGCAGTACCCACGTTGTGGGGGCGGACACCGGGGAGCTGTTTTTT; CDR3: CASSTHVVGADTGELFF
size: NA; D: NA; J: TRBJ2-7; length: 14; V: TRBV27; DNA: TGTGCCAGCAGTACCGGACAGATGACCTACGAGCAGTACTTC; CDR3: CASSTGQMTYEQYF
size: many; D: TRBD1; J: TRBJ1-1; length: 19; V: TRBV6-2/TRBV6-3; DNA: TGTGCCAGCAGTTACGCTCCTTCAAGACAGGGGGCAGGGAACACTGAAGCTTTCTTT; CDR3: CASSYAPSRQGAGNTEAFF
size: many; D: NA; J: TRBJ2-7; length: 15; V: TRBV7-2; DNA: TGTGCCAGCAGCGATCTCCGGGGCGGTTACTACGAGCAGTACTTC; CDR3: CASSDLRGGYYEQYF
size: many; D: TRBD2; J: TRBJ2-2; length: 15; V: TRBV27; DNA: TGTGCCAGCAGCCTTAGCGGGGGTAACACCGGGGAGCTGTTTTTT; CDR3: CASSLSGGNTGELFF
size: few; D: NA; J: TRBJ2-2; length: 15; V: TRBV6-4; DNA: TGTGCCAGCAGTGACTCGGTAGAAAACACCGGGGAGCTGTTTTTT; CDR3: CASSDSVENTGELFF
size: many; D: TRBD1; J: TRBJ2-7; length: 16; V: TRBV12-3/TRBV12-4; DNA: TGTGCCAGCAGCCTTTCCGACAGGGCCTTTTCTTTTGAGCAGTACTTC; CDR3: CASSLSDRAFSFEQYF